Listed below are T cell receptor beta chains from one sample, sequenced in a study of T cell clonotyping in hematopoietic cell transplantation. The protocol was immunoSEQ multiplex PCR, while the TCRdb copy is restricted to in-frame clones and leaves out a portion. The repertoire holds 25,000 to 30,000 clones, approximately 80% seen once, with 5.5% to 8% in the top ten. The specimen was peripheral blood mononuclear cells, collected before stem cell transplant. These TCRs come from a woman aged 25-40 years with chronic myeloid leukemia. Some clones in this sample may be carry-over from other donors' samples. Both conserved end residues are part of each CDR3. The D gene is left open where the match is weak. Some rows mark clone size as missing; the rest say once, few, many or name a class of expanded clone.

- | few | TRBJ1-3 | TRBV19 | CASSIGNLVSGNTIYF | TGTGCCAGTAGTATCGGAAACCTTGTATCTGGAAACACCATATATTTT
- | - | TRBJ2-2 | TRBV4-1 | CASSQESRVLVAGELFF | TGCGCCAGCAGCCAAGAATCTCGGGTCCTAGTCGCCGGGGAGCTGTTTTTT
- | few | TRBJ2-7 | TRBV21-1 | CASSKKPTGSYEQYF | TGTGCCAGCAGCAAAAAACCTACAGGGTCCTACGAGCAGTACTTC
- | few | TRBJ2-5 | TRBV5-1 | CASSLVVPETQYF | TGCGCCAGCAGCTTGGTGGTTCCAGAGACCCAGTACTTC
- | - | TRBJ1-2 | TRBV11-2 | CASRVGLQDYGYTF | TGTGCCAGCCGCGTCGGCCTCCAGGACTATGGCTACACCTTC
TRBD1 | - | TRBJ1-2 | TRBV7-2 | CASSLQGANGYTF | TGTGCCAGCAGCTTACAGGGGGCGAATGGCTACACCTTC
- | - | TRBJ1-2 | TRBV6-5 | CASSPHTDGYGYTF | TGTGCCAGCAGCCCCCATACAGACGGCTATGGCTACACCTTC
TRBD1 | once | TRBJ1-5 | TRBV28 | CASSLGWGQGNQPQHF | TGTGCCAGCAGTTTAGGTTGGGGACAGGGGAATCAGCCCCAGCATTTT
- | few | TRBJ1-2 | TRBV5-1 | CASSPDGLGDYGYTF | TGCGCCAGCAGCCCGGACGGGCTTGGGGACTATGGCTACACCTTC
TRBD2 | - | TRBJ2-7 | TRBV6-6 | CASSYSERGESLGYF | TGTGCCAGCAGTTACTCGGAACGGGGGGAAAGTTTAGGGTACTTC
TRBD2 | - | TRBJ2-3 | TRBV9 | CASSASLAGGTDTQYF | TGTGCCAGCAGCGCCTCTCTAGCGGGGGGGACAGATACGCAGTATTTT
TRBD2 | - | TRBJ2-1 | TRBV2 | CASSERGLVGIEQFF | TGTGCCAGCAGTGAACGGGGACTAGTCGGTATTGAGCAGTTCTTC
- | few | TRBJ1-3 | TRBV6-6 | CASTDVAGNTIYF | TGTGCCAGCACCGACGTGGCTGGAAACACCATATATTTT
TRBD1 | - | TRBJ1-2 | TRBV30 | CAWSRISGGKYGYTF | TGTGCCTGGAGTAGAATCTCAGGGGGCAAATATGGCTACACCTTC
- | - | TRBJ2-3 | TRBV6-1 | CASSVESTDTQYF | TGTGCCAGCAGTGTAGAAAGCACAGATACGCAGTATTTT
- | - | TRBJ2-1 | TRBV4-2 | CASSQGGNNEQFF | TGTGCCAGCAGCCAAGGAGGAAACAATGAGCAGTTCTTC
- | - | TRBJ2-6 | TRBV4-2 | CASRQGGGLGANVLTF | TGTGCCAGCAGGCAAGGCGGGGGCCTGGGGGCCAACGTCCTGACTTTC
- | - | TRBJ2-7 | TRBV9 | CASSALGGPGQYF | TGTGCCAGCAGCGCCCTCGGGGGGCCAGGGCAGTACTTC
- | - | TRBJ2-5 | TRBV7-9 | CASSLTGLLSAGETQYF | TGTGCCAGCAGCTTAACGGGACTCCTATCGGCTGGGGAGACCCAGTACTTC